This T cell receptor beta chain appears in the sequencing data of a study of cytomegalovirus exposure and HLA in healthy donors. This clone was recorded a few times. The antigen is unknown. At one of its ends the junction is not consistent with the germline gene, which may arise from a read error. The CDR3 spans 18 residues. Germline V gene data show CDR1 as MDHEN and CDR2 as SYDVKM. Nominally healthy donors provided the samples, though records likely missed some immune exposures. Amplification used 60 Vbeta primers and 13 Jbeta primers. Clones were sequenced by immunoSEQ multiplex PCR, and TCRdb holds only the in-frame ones, with some missing. The sample lists about 160,000 clones; roughly 84% were seen once. Study outcomes and limitations: A later analysis reportedly found that, within productive TCRs, an Asian-associated ancestry cluster had fewer N-insertions than the mean observed across the roughly 700 donors. The authors assumed roughly uniform sequencing depth across donors for presence/absence analyses.

The TCR sequence derives from a woman aged 18-29 years in good health and CMV-seronegative. The rearrangement links TRBV28 to TRBJ2-6; TRBD1 agrees at 8 bases. Sequenced: PBMCs. CDR3 sequence reads: CASTPGGTGPSGANGLTF. The CDR3 DNA reads as TGTGCCAGCACCCCCGGCGGGACAGGTCCCTCTGGGGCCAACGGCCTGACTTTC.